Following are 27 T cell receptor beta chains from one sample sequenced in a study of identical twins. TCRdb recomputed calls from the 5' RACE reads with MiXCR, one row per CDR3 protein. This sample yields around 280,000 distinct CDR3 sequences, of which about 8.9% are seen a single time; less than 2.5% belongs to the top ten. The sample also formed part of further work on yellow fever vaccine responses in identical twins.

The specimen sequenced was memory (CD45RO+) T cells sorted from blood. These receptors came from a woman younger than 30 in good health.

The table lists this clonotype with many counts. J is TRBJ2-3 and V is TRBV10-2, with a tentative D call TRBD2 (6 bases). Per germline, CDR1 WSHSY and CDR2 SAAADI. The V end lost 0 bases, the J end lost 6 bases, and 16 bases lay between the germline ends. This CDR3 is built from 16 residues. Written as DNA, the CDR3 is TGCGCCAGCAGTGAGTCGTACTGGGGAGGCGGGGATACGCAGTATTTT. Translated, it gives CASSESYWGGGDTQYF.

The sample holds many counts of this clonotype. Here the CDR3 DNA reads TGTGCCACCAGACTAGTAGCCAATGAGCAGTTCTTC. Translation: CATRLVANEQFF. This chain joins TRBV6-2 or TRBV6-3 and TRBJ2-1, with D perhaps matching TRBD2 (6 bases). The germline gives CDR1 MNHEY, CDR2 SVGEGT. This CDR3 spans 12 amino acids. V lost 10 bases and J lost 6, with 13 bases in between.

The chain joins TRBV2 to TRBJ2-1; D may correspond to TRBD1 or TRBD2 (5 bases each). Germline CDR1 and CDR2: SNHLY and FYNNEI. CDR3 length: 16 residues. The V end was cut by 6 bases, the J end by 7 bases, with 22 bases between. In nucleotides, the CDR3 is TGTGCCAGCAGGATTCCCGGGACGCTTACCCTGAATGAGCAGTTCTTC. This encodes CASRIPGTLTLNEQFF.

CDR3 DNA: TGTGCCACCAGCTCTAGCCCAACTCGCTACGAGCAGTACTTC. Translating it yields CATSSSPTRYEQYF. The rearrangement uses TRBV15 and TRBJ2-7; D might be TRBD2 (5 bases). V dropped 5 bases and J dropped 3 bases, with 14 bases sitting between them. Germline loops: CDR1 LNHNV, CDR2 YYDKDF (reference sequence). The CDR3 runs 14 residues.

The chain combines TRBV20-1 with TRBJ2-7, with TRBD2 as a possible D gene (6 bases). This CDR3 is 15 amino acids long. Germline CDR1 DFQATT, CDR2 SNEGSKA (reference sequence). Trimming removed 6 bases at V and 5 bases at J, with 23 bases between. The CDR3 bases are TGCAGTGCCCCCTTCCCCGGGAGAAGAAGGGACGAGCAGTACTTC. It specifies CSAPFPGRRRDEQYF.

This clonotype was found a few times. In nucleotides, the CDR3 is TGTGCCAGCAGTTTCTGGGGGACAGATACGCAGTATTTT. This translates into CASSFWGTDTQYF. This chain uses TRBV27 with TRBJ2-3; perhaps D is TRBD1 or TRBD2 (5 bases each). The CDR3 is made up of 13 amino acids. Trimming removed 3 bases from V and 3 bases from J, with 7 bases in between. Germline CDR1 MNHEY, CDR2 SMNVEV (reference sequence).

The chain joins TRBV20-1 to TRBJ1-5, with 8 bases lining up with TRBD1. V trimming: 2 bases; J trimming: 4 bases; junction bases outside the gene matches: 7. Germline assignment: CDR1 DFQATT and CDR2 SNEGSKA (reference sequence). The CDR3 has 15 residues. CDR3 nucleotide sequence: TGCAGTGCTAGAACAGGGGGTGCTGGGAATCAGCCCCAGCATTTT. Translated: CSARTGGAGNQPQHF.

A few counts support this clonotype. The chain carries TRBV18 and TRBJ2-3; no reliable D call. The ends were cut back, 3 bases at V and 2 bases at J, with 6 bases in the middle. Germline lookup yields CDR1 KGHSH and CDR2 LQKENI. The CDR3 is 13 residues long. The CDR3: CASSPRNTDTQYF. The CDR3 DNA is TGTGCCAGCTCACCCCGTAACACAGATACGCAGTATTTT.

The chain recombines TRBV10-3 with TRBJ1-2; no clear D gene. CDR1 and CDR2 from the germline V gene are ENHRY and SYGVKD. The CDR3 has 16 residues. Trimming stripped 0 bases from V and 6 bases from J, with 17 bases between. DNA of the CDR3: TGTGCCATCAGTGAGTCGACATCATTCTCGAGGGATGGCTACACCTTC. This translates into CAISESTSFSRDGYTF.

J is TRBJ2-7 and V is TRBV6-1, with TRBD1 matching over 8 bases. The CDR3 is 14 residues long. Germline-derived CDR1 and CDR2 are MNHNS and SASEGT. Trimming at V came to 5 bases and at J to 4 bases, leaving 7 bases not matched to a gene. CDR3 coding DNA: TGTGCCAGCAGTCTGACAGGGGTGGAATACGAGCAGTACGTC. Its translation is CASSLTGVEYEQYV.

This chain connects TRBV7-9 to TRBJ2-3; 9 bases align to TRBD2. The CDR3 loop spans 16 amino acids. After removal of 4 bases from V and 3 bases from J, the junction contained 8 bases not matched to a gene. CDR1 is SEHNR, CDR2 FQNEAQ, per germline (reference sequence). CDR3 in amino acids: CASSYRGGAGTDTQYF. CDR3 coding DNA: TGTGCCAGCAGCTACCGCGGGGGGGCCGGGACAGATACGCAGTATTTT.

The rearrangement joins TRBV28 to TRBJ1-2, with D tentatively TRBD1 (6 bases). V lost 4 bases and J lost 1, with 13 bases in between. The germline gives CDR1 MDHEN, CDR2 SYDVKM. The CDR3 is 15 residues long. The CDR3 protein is CASSSRDTFNYGYTF. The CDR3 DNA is TGTGCCAGCAGTTCTCGGGACACCTTTAACTATGGCTACACCTTC.

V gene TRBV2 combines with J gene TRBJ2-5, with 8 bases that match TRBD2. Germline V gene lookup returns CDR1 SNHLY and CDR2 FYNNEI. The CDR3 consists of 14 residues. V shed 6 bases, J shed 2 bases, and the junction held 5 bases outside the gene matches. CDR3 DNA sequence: TGTGCCAGCAGCCCCGGGACTAGTCAAGAGACCCAGTACTTC. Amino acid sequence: CASSPGTSQETQYF.

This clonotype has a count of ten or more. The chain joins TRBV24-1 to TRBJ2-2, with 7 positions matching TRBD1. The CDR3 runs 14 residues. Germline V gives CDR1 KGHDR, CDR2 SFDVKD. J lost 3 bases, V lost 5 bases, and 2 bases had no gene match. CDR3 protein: CATSGDRDTGELFF. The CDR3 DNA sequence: TGTGCCACCAGTGGGGACAGAGACACCGGGGAGCTGTTTTTT.

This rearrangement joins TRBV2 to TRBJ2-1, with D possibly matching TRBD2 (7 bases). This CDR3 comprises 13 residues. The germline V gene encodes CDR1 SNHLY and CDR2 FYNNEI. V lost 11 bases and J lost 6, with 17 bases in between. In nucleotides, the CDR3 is TGTGCCTCCACTGGCGGGGGCGGCAATGAGCAGTTCTTC. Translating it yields CASTGGGGNEQFF.

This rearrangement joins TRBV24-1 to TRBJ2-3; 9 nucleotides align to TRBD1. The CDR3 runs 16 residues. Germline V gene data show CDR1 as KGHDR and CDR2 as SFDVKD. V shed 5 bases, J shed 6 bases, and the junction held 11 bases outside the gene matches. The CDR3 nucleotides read TGTGCCACCAGTGGTACCGGGACAGGGTTTAGGGATACGCAGTATTTT. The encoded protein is CATSGTGTGFRDTQYF.

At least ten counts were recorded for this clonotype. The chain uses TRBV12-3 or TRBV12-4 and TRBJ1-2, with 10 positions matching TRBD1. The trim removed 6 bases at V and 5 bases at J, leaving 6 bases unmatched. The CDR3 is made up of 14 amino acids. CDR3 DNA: TGTGCCAGCAGCCCCCGACAGGGGGCTTATGGCTACACCTTC. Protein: CASSPRQGAYGYTF.

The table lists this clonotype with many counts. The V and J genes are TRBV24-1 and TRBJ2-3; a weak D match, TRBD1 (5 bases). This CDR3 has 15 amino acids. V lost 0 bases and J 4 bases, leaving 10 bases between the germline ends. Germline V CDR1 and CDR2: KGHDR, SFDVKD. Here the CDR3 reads CATSDLRQGPDTQYF. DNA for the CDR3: TGTGCCACCAGTGATTTGCGGCAGGGCCCAGATACGCAGTATTTT.

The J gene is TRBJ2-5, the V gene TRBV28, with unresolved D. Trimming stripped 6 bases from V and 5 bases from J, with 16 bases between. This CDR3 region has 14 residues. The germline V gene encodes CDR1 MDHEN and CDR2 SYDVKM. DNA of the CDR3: TGTGCCAGCAGGGAAGAAGGGTTCTGGGAGACCCAGTACTTC. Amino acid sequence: CASREEGFWETQYF.

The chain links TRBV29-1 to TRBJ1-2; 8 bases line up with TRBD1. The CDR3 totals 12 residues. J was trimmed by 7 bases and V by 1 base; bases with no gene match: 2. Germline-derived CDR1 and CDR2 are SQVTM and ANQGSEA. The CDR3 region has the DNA TGCAGCGTTGAAGTCGACAGGGGTGGCTACACCTTC. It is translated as CSVEVDRGGYTF.

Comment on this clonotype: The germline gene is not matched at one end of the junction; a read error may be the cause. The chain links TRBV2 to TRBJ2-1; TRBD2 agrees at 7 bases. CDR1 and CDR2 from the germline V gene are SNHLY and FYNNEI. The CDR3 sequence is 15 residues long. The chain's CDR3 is CASNAAGRNYNEQSF. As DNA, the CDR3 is TGTGCCAGCAATGCAGCGGGGAGAAACTACAATGAGCAGTCCTTC. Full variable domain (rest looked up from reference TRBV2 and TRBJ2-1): EPEVTQTPSHQVTQMGQEVILRCVPISNHLYFYWYRQILGQKVEFLVSFYNNEISEKSEIFDDQFSVERPDGSNFTLKIRSTKLEDSAMYFCASNAAGRNYNEQSFGPGTRLTVL.

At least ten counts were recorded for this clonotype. CDR3 in amino acids: CASSRTGTSASYEQYF. Written as DNA, the CDR3 is TGTGCCAGCAGTCGCACCGGGACTAGCGCCTCCTACGAGCAGTACTTC. This chain joins TRBV27 and TRBJ2-7, with TRBD2 matching over 10 bases. CDR3 length: 16 amino acids. CDR1 MNHEY and CDR2 SMNVEV come from the germline V gene (reference sequence). Trimming at V came to 5 bases and at J to 0 bases, leaving 7 bases not matched to a gene.

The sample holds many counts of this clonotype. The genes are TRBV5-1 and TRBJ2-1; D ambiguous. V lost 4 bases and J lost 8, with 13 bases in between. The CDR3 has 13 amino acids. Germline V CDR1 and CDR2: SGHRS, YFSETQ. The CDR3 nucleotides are TGCGCCAGCAGCGGCGATCGAGGCTATGAGCAGTTCTTC. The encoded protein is CASSGDRGYEQFF.

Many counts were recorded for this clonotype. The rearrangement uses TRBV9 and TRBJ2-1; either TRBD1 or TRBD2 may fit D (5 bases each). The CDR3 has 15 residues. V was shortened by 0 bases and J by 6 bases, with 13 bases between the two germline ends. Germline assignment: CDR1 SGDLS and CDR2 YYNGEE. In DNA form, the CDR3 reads TGTGCCAGCAGCGTAGGAGGGGACCCTTTCAATGAGCAGTTCTTC. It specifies CASSVGGDPFNEQFF.

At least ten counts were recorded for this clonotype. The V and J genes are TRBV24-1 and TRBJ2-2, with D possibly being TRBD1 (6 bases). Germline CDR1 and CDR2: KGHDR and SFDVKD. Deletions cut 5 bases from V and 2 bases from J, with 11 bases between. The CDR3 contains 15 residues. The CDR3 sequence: CATSGSGQNTGELFF. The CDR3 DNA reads TGTGCCACCAGTGGGTCGGGACAAAACACCGGGGAGCTGTTTTTT.

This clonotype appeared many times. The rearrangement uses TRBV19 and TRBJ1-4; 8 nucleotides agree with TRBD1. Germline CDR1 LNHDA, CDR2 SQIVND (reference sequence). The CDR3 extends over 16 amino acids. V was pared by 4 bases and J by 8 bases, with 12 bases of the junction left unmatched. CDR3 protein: CASSRNDRDRHEKLFF. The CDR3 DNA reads TGTGCCAGTAGTAGAAACGACCGGGACAGGCACGAAAAACTGTTTTTT.

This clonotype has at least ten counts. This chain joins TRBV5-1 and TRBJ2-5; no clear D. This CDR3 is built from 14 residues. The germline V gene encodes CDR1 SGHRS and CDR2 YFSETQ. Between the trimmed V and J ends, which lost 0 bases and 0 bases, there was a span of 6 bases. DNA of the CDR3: TGCGCCAGCAGCTTGGATTTATACCAAGAGACCCAGTACTTC. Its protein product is CASSLDLYQETQYF.